The T cell receptor beta chain under discussion was sequenced for a study of T cells after yellow fever vaccination. Study information: SMART-Seq v4 Ultra Low Input prepared the low-cell-number fractions. Study-wide findings and caveats: It was a weaker secondary response, yet one that peaked faster, at day 5 versus 15.

Only a few counts were recorded for this clonotype. Its antigen is undetermined. V dropped 4 bases and J dropped 2 bases, with 10 bases sitting between them. The CDR3 contains 13 residues. The germline V gene encodes CDR1 SQVTM and CDR2 ANQGSEA. TCRdb reanalysed the 5' RACE reads using MiXCR and keeps one entry per CDR3 protein. The sample holds roughly 400,000 distinct CDR3 sequences, around 20% seen once. The receptor's source is a young man who received the YFV17D yellow fever vaccine. The sequenced sample was PBMCs, obtained before the yellow fever booster vaccination. The V gene is TRBV29-1, the J gene TRBJ2-3; weak D call: TRBD2 (5 bases). CDR3 sequence (DNA): TGCAGCGTTGGAGGGCGAACCACAGATACGCAGTATTTT. Encoded protein: CSVGGRTTDTQYF.